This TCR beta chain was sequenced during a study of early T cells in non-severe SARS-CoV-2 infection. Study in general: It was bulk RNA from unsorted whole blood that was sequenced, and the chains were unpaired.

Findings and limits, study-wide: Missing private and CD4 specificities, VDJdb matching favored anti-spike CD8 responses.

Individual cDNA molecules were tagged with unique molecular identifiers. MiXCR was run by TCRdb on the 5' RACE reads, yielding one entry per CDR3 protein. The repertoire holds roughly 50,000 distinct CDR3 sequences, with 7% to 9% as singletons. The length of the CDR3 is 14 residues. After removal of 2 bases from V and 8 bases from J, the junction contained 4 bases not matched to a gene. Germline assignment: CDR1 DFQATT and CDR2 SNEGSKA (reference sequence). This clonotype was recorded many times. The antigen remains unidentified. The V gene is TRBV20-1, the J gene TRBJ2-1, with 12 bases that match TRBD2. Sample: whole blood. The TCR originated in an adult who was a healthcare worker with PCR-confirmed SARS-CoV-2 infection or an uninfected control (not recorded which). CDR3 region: CSARLAGGMDEQFF. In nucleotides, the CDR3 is TGCAGTGCTAGACTAGCGGGGGGGATGGATGAGCAGTTCTTC.